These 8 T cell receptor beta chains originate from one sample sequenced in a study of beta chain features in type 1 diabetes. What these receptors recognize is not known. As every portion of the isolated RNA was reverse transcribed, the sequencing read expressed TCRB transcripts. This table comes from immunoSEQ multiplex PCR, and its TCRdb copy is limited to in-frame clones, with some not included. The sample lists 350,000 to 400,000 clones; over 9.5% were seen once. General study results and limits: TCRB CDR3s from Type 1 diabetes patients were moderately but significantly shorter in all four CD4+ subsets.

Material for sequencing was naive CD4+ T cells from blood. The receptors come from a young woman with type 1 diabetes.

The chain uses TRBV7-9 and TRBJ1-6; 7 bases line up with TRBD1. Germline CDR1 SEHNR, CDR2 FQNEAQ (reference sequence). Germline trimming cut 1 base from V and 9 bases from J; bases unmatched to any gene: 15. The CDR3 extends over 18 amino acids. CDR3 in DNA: TGTGCCAGCAGCTTAGGGTATGGACCGGGACAGAGGCGTTCACCCCTCCACTTT. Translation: CASSLGYGPGQRRSPLHF.

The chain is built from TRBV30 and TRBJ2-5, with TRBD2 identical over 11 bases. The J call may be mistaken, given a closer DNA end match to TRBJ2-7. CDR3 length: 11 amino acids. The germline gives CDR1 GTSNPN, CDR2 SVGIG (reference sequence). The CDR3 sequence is CAWGTSGEQYF. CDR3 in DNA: TGTGCCTGGGGGACTAGCGGCGAGCAGTACTTC.

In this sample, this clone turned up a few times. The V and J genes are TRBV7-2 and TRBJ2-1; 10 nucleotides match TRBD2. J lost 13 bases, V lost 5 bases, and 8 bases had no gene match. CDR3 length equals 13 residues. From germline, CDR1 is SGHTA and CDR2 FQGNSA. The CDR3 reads CASSPRTSGTQFF. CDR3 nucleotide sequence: TGTGCCAGCAGCCCGAGGACTAGCGGTACCCAGTTCTTC.

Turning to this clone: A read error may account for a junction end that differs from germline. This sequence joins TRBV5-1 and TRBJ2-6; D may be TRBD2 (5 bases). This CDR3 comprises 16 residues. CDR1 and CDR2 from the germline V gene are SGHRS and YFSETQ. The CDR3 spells CASSLGGFSGANVLTF. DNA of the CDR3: TGCGCCAGCAGTTTGGGCGGGTTCTCTGGGGCCAACGTCCTGACTTTC.

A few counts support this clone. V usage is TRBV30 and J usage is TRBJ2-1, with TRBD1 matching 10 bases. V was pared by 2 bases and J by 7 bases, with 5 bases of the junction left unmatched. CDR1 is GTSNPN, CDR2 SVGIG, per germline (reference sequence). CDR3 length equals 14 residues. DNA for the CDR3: TGTGCCTGGAGTTCGACAGGGGGCCAGAATGAGCAGTTCTTC. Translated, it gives CAWSSTGGQNEQFF. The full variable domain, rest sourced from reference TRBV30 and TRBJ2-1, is SQTIHQWPATLVQPVGSPLSLECTVEGTSNPNLYWYRQAAGRGLQLLFYSVGIGQISSEVPQNLSASRPQDRQFILSSKKLLLSDSGFYLCAWSSTGGQNEQFFGPGTRLTVL.

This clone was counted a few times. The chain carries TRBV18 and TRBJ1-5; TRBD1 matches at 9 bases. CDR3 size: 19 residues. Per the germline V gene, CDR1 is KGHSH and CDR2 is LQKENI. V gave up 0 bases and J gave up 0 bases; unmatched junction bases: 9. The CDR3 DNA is TGTGCCAGCTCACCACCTGTGGGTACAGGGGGCTATAGCAATCAGCCCCAGCATTTT. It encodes CASSPPVGTGGYSNQPQHF.

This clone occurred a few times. CDR3 protein: CASSSLVVETQYF. CDR3 nucleotide sequence: TGTGCCAGCAGTTCATTAGTTGTAGAGACCCAGTACTTC. The genes are TRBV7-9 and TRBJ2-5, with D uncertain. Trimming cost V 6 bases and J 4 bases, with 12 bases left between them. The CDR3 is made up of 13 amino acids. CDR1 SEHNR and CDR2 FQNEAQ come from the germline V gene (reference sequence).

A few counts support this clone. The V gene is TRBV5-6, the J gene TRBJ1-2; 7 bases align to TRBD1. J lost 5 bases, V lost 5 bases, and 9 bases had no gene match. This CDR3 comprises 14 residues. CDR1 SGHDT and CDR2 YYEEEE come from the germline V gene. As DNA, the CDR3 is TGTGCCAGCAGTCCGACAGGGCCTTCTTATGGCTACACCTTC. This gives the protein CASSPTGPSYGYTF.